This T cell receptor beta chain is from a study of T cells in Graves' hyperthyroidism and ophthalmopathy. V trimming: 3 bases; J trimming: 3 bases; junction bases outside the gene matches: 17. Per the germline V gene, CDR1 is DFQATT and CDR2 is SNEGSKA (reference sequence). This CDR3 has 18 amino acids. Amplification of TCR beta CDR3 regions was performed using RNA transcripts as template. The TCR CDR3 was amplified in a first-round RT-PCR using the HTBI primer set. TCRdb reprocessed the multiplex PCR reads with MiXCR, giving one entry per CDR3 protein. The sample consists of about 420,000 distinct CDR3 sequences, 15% to 17% of them appearing once. The PBMCs were sourced from fresh peripheral blood (less than 11 ml).

The specimen sequenced was blood. This TCR was sampled from a woman younger than 30 with Graves' hyperthyroidism. This chain joins TRBV20-1 and TRBJ2-3; TRBD2 matches at 8 bases. The CDR3 sequence is CSARTPSGERGRTDTQYF. In DNA, the CDR3 is TGCAGTGCTAGGACCCCGTCCGGGGAGCGGGGGAGGACAGATACGCAGTATTTT.